The source of this T cell receptor beta chain is a study of CXCR3-negative and CXCR3-positive naive CD8 T cells. Study results and caveats: Hydrophobicity was higher for TRB CDR3s found in CXCR3-positive naive cells than in CXCR3-negative naive cells.

UMI-labeled 5' RACE TRB cDNA libraries were prepared from the cells. TCRdb reanalyzed the 5' RACE reads and collapses them to one entry per CDR3 protein, without DNA. The sample's table shows roughly 130,000 distinct CDR3 sequences. On this clonotype itself: Its antigen remains unknown.

Germline V CDR1 and CDR2: SGHNT, YENEEA. The CDR3 contains 13 residues. Source material: naive CXCR3+ CD8+ T cells from blood. Subset described: CD45RO-CCR7+CD27+CD95- naive CD8+ T cells expressing CXCR3 (TNR3+). This receptor was obtained from a human donor in good health. Some clones in this sample may be carry-over from other donors' samples. The chain uses TRBV11-3 and TRBJ2-3. This CDR3 reads CASSPSYTDTQYF.